These 21 T cell receptor beta chains originate from one sample sequenced in a study of technical replicates of blood from a few donors. Some clones are missing from TCRdb's copy, which holds only in-frame ones; the method was immunoSEQ multiplex PCR. The sample lists roughly 80,000 clones; approximately 93% were seen once. The sequenced sample consisted of T cells isolated from PBMCs. These receptors were collected from a human donor in good health.

CDR3 coding DNA: TGTGCCAGCAGCCTACTAATGCGACAGGGGATCTACGAGCAGTACTTC. Its protein is CASSLLMRQGIYEQYF. This chain joins TRBV14 and TRBJ2-7; 8 bases fit TRBD1. The CDR3 has 16 amino acids. Germline V gene lookup returns CDR1 SGHDN and CDR2 FVKESK. Losses at the gene ends were 4 bases for V and 3 bases for J; bases not matched to a gene: 11.

The J gene is TRBJ2-1, the V gene TRBV6-6, with D possibly being TRBD2 (6 bases). CDR3 length equals 14 residues. V was cut by 6 bases and J by 4 bases, with 13 bases left in between. Germline V lookup: CDR1 MNHNY, CDR2 SVGAGI (reference sequence). For the CDR3, the DNA is TGTGCCAGCAGCTATTTCGGGGGATACAATGAGCAGTTCTTC. Residues: CASSYFGGYNEQFF.

J is TRBJ1-1 and V is TRBV28; a weak D match, TRBD1 (5 bases). Deletions cut 2 bases from V and 11 bases from J, with 9 bases between. This CDR3 has 11 residues. Germline V gene lookup returns CDR1 MDHEN and CDR2 SYDVKM. CDR3 coding DNA: TGTGCCAGCAGTTTAGGGGGGACGGCTTTCTTT. Residues: CASSLGGTAFF.

This chain links TRBV29-1 with TRBJ2-7; D perhaps matches TRBD2 (7 bases). The CDR3 sequence is 13 residues long. V gave up 4 bases and J gave up 3 bases, with 13 bases separating them. Germline CDR1 and CDR2: SQVTM and ANQGSEA. Here the CDR3 reads CSVARGGFYEQYF. The CDR3 DNA sequence: TGCAGCGTTGCGAGGGGGGGATTCTACGAGCAGTACTTC.

This clone has just one count. The rearrangement joins TRBV21-1 to TRBJ2-1; TRBD2, the D gene given by the table, was not confirmed from the DNA. TRBV21-1 is recorded as a pseudogene. This CDR3 has 16 residues. Here the CDR3 DNA reads TGTGCCAGCAGCCTACCGACTAGCGGGACTTACAATGAGCAGTTCTTC. Translating it yields CASSLPTSGTYNEQFF.

This chain uses TRBV12-5 with TRBJ1-1, with D perhaps TRBD1 (5 bases). The V gene lost 2 bases and the J gene lost 1 base, with 5 bases spanning the gap. CDR3 length equals 13 residues. Germline loops: CDR1 LGHNT, CDR2 FRNRAP. CDR3 bases: TGTGCTAGTGGTTTGCAGGGGAACACTGAAGCTTTCTTT. Protein product: CASGLQGNTEAFF.

The rearrangement uses TRBV5-1 and TRBJ2-2; D perhaps matches TRBD1 (6 bases). V lost 4 bases and J 4 bases, leaving 20 bases between the germline ends. The germline CDR1 and CDR2 sequences are SGHRS and YFSETQ. This CDR3 comprises 17 residues. CDR3 nucleotide sequence: TGCGCCAGCAGCCAACCCGGGACACCATCCTTCACCGGGGAGCTGTTTTTT. Amino acid sequence: CASSQPGTPSFTGELFF.

J is TRBJ1-1 and V is TRBV28, with D possibly TRBD1 on 5 matching bases. Germline lookup yields CDR1 MDHEN and CDR2 SYDVKM. V shed 3 bases and J shed 4 bases, with 12 bases lying between them. CDR3 length: 14 residues. CDR3 sequence reads: CASSLGEEGTEAFF. Here the CDR3 DNA reads TGTGCCAGCAGTTTGGGGGAGGAGGGCACTGAAGCTTTCTTT.

The chain uses TRBV13 and TRBJ2-1; 12 nucleotides match TRBD2. Germline CDR1 and CDR2: PRHDT and FYEKMQ (reference sequence). The junction had 8 bases not matched to a gene; V was cut back by 5 bases and J by 6 bases. This CDR3 comprises 16 residues. The CDR3 DNA sequence: TGTGCCAGCAGCGCGTTGACTAGCGGGAGCCGCAATGAGCAGTTCTTC. As protein: CASSALTSGSRNEQFF.

J is TRBJ2-6 and V is TRBV18; maybe TRBD1 (6 bases). The germline gives CDR1 KGHSH, CDR2 LQKENI. This CDR3 has 16 amino acids. The V gene lost 1 base and the J gene lost 2 bases, with 9 bases spanning the gap. The CDR3 DNA sequence: TGTGCCAGCTCACCACAATCAGGGGCTGGGGCCAACGTCCTGACTTTC. It encodes CASSPQSGAGANVLTF.

The chain is built from TRBV7-2 and TRBJ2-2, with 8 bases that match TRBD2. The CDR3 has 17 residues. V trimming: 5 bases; J trimming: 5 bases; junction bases outside the gene matches: 13. The V gene's germline CDR1 is SGHTA and CDR2 FQGNSA. DNA of the CDR3: TGTGCCAGCAGCCAATTGAGGGTTACTAGCGGTACCGGGGAGCTGTTTTTT. It is translated as CASSQLRVTSGTGELFF. Full variable domain (remainder filled in from reference TRBV7-2 and TRBJ2-2): GAGVSQSPSNKVTEKGKDVELRCDPISGHTALYWYRQSLGQGLEFLIYFQGNSAPDKSGLPSDRFSAERTGGSVSTLTIQRTQQEDSAVYLCASSQLRVTSGTGELFFGEGSRLTVL.

Concerning this clone: A junction end diverges from the germline sequence, so it may reflect a read error. The chain employs TRBV5-6 and TRBJ2-7, with a possible D match to TRBD1 (6 bases). CDR3 length: 11 residues. Germline loops: CDR1 SGHDT, CDR2 YYEEEE. The CDR3: CASSLTTQGNF. The CDR3 DNA is TGTGCCAGCAGCTTGACCACCCAGGGGAACTTC.

The chain recombines TRBV5-5 with TRBJ2-7; the match to TRBD2 covers 11 bases. The CDR3 covers 13 residues. V was pared by 7 bases and J by 7 bases, with 7 bases of the junction left unmatched. CDR1 SGHKS and CDR2 YYEKEE come from the germline V gene (reference sequence). CDR3 sequence reads: CASLTSGSREQYF. In nucleotides, the CDR3 is TGTGCCAGCTTAACTAGCGGGAGTCGAGAGCAGTACTTC.

The chain couples TRBV11-2 to TRBJ2-2; TRBD2 matches 12 bases. The J segment lost 3 bases and the V segment lost 5 bases, leaving 4 bases of the junction unmatched. This CDR3 region has 16 residues. Germline V CDR1 and CDR2: SGHAT, FQNNGV. CDR3 amino acids: CASSLLAGGYTGELFF. The DNA of the CDR3 is TGTGCCAGCAGCCTACTAGCGGGAGGCTACACCGGGGAGCTGTTTTTT.

The CDR3: CASSLLTGTGDEKLFF. The CDR3 bases are TGCGCCAGCAGCCTATTAACCGGGACAGGGGACGAAAAACTGTTTTTT. V is TRBV4-1 and J is TRBJ1-4; 10 nucleotides align to TRBD1. This CDR3 has 16 residues. The V and J ends lost 4 bases and 8 bases, in that order; junction bases with no gene match: 10. The germline V gene has CDR1 MGHRA and CDR2 YSYEKL.

This chain links TRBV4-2 with TRBJ1-4; 12 bases agree with TRBD1. The CDR3 runs to 17 residues. Trimming cost V 4 bases and J 8 bases; bases outside gene matches: 11. In germline, CDR1 is LGHNA, CDR2 YNFKEQ. CDR3 region: CASSPGTGGAGWEKLFF. For the CDR3, the DNA is TGTGCCAGCAGCCCCGGGACAGGGGGCGCGGGATGGGAAAAACTGTTTTTT.

V usage is TRBV10-3 and J usage is TRBJ2-7; possibly TRBD1 for D (5 bases). Germline V gene sequence: CDR1 ENHRY, CDR2 SYGVKD. There are 13 residues in the CDR3. V lost 10 bases, J lost 0 bases, and 13 bases lay in between. Here the CDR3 DNA reads TGTGCCACCTTGGACACAACCTCCTACGAGCAGTACTTC. It encodes CATLDTTSYEQYF.

The V call is TRBV5-1, the J call TRBJ2-7; D may be TRBD1 (5 bases). Trimming shortened V by 4 bases and J by 4 bases, and 18 bases separated the two germline ends. CDR1 and CDR2 (germline): SGHRS, YFSETQ. This CDR3 region has 15 residues. The DNA of the CDR3 is TGCGCCAGCAGCCCCCTCCAGGGTGGAGAGTACGAGCAGTACTTC. Translation gives CASSPLQGGEYEQYF.

In its sample, this clone was seen once. The V and J genes are TRBV9 and TRBJ1-5, with 7 bases lining up with TRBD1. The trim removed 3 bases at V and 4 bases at J, leaving 4 bases unmatched. The CDR3 totals 14 residues. Per the germline V gene, CDR1 is SGDLS and CDR2 is YYNGEE. CDR3 sequence reads: CASSGGTENQPQHF. Written as DNA, the CDR3 is TGTGCCAGCAGCGGGGGGACAGAGAATCAGCCCCAGCATTTT.

The chain carries TRBV5-1 and TRBJ1-2, with D maybe TRBD1 (6 bases). Trimming took 6 bases from V and 5 from J, leaving 17 bases between them. The CDR3 has 14 amino acids. CDR1 is SGHRS and CDR2 is YFSETQ in the germline V gene. CDR3 in DNA: TGCGCCAGCACCAAGGGGGGGCTGGAGTATGGCTACACCTTC. It specifies CASTKGGLEYGYTF. Full variable domain (remainder filled in from reference TRBV5-1 and TRBJ1-2): KAGVTQTPRYLIKTRGQQVTLSCSPISGHRSVSWYQQTPGQGLQFLFEYFSETQRNKGNFPGRFSGRQFSNSRSEMNVSTLELGDSALYLCASTKGGLEYGYTFGSGTRLTVV.

V and J are TRBV7-2 and TRBJ2-3; 10 positions agree with TRBD2. Germline CDR1 SGHTA, CDR2 FQGNSA. With V trimmed by 7 bases and J by 3 bases, 7 bases remained unmatched. The CDR3 totals 15 residues. CDR3 residues: CASNLAGVRTDTQYF. The DNA for the CDR3 is TGTGCCAGCAACCTAGCGGGAGTCAGGACAGATACGCAGTATTTT.